The 7 T cell receptor beta chains given below trace back to one sample, sequenced in a study of cytomegalovirus exposure and HLA in healthy donors. Primers for the PCR totalled 60 Vbeta and 13 Jbeta. Only in-frame clones appear in the TCRdb table, and some are missing; sequencing was by immunoSEQ multiplex PCR. The table shows roughly 150,000 clones, with roughly 79% occurring only once. The sample was PBMCs. These receptors came from a woman in her 40s in good health and CMV-seronegative.

V is TRBV7-9 and J is TRBJ1-2; TRBD1 agrees at 7 bases. The CDR3 is 13 residues long. Unmatched junction bases numbered 4, after V lost 5 bases and J lost 4 bases. Per the germline V gene, CDR1 is SEHNR and CDR2 is FQNEAQ (reference sequence). The CDR3 nucleotides are TGTGCCAGCAGCCCCGGGACAGCCTATGGCTACACCTTC. This codes for CASSPGTAYGYTF.

The chain joins TRBV5-1 to TRBJ1-1; D call uncertain. CDR1 SGHRS and CDR2 YFSETQ come from the germline V gene. This CDR3 has 15 amino acids. V lost 4 bases and J 5 bases, leaving 18 bases between the germline ends. CDR3 sequence: CASSPPEEEGTEAFF. CDR3 DNA sequence: TGCGCCAGCAGCCCCCCGGAGGAAGAAGGAACTGAAGCTTTCTTT.

Turning to this clone: This CDR3 is also generated by other DNA sequences in the sample. This chain joins TRBV9 and TRBJ1-5; D unclear. The ends were cut back, 2 bases at V and 5 bases at J, with 11 bases in the middle. Germline values: CDR1 SGDLS, CDR2 YYNGEE. The CDR3 covers 14 residues. CDR3 residues: CASSVGGYDQPQHF. As DNA, the CDR3 is TGTGCCAGCAGCGTTGGAGGGTACGATCAGCCCCAGCATTTT.

This clone has more than one count but fewer than ten. This sequence joins TRBV18 and TRBJ2-5, with 11 bases matching TRBD2. CDR1 and CDR2 (germline): KGHSH, LQKENI. The length of the CDR3 is 15 residues. V shed 6 bases and J 10 bases; nucleotides not matched to a gene: 13. CDR3 sequence (DNA): TGTGCCAGCTCCCCTACTAGCGGGAGAAGGGAAAACCAGTACTTC. Encoded protein: CASSPTSGRRENQYF.

The rearrangement joins TRBV27 to TRBJ2-6; 7 nucleotides agree with TRBD1. This CDR3 is 17 amino acids long. Germline values: CDR1 MNHEY, CDR2 SMNVEV (reference sequence). Unmatched junction bases numbered 12, after V lost 6 bases and J lost 4 bases. CDR3 sequence: CASRMTGSMSGANVLTF. As DNA, the CDR3 is TGTGCCAGCAGAATGACAGGGTCCATGTCCGGGGCCAACGTCCTGACTTTC. Variable domain in full (rest from reference TRBV27 and TRBJ2-6): EAQVTQNPRYLITVTGKKLTVTCSQNMNHEYMSWYRQDPGLGLRQIYYSMNVEVTDKGDVPEGYKVSRKEKRNFPLILESPSPNQTSLYFCASRMTGSMSGANVLTFGAGSRLTVL.

This clone was picked up one time. This chain uses TRBV29-1 with TRBJ2-3, with D maybe TRBD1 (7 bases). Trimming cost V 7 bases and J 0 bases, with 17 bases left between them. The V gene's germline CDR1 is SQVTM and CDR2 ANQGSEA. The CDR3 loop spans 15 amino acids. The CDR3 here is CSGQGGHTSTDTQYF. The CDR3 DNA sequence: TGCAGCGGACAGGGAGGCCACACTAGCACAGATACGCAGTATTTT.

The chain links TRBV4-1 to TRBJ2-1; a possible D gene is TRBD2 (5 bases). Per germline, CDR1 MGHRA and CDR2 YSYEKL. The germline V and J ends were trimmed by 2 bases and 4 bases, with 18 bases remaining between them. The CDR3 covers 17 residues. CDR3 protein: CASSQRGKDSPYNEQFF. Here the CDR3 DNA reads TGCGCCAGCAGCCAACGTGGGAAGGACTCTCCATACAATGAGCAGTTCTTC.